Following are 8 T cell receptor beta chains from one sample sequenced in a study of T cell repertoires in cytomegalovirus infection. TCRdb re-called the reads through MiXCR, storing one row per CDR3 protein. The sample includes hundreds of thousands of distinct CDR3 sequences, around 32% seen only once; the top ten take 13%. These TCRs are of unknown antigen specificity. The input for sequencing was cultured CD8+ T cells from PBMCs, taken from culture after CMV antigen stimulation. The source is a human donor in good health (CMV status not recorded). Some clones in this sample may be carry-over from other donors' samples.

The table lists this clonotype with a few counts. The J gene is TRBJ2-5, the V gene TRBV4-1, with D uncertain. The CDR3 length is 16 residues. From germline, CDR1 is MGHRA and CDR2 YSYEKL. V was clipped by 6 bases and J by 2 bases, with 19 bases between them. CDR3 nucleotide sequence: TGCGCCAGCAGTCCTCGTAAGGGATTACGACAAGAGACCCAGTACTTC. Residues: CASSPRKGLRQETQYF.

The table lists this clonotype with many counts. CDR3: CASSPPGIHEQYF. CDR3 sequence (DNA): TGTGCCAGCAGCCCGCCCGGGATCCACGAGCAGTACTTC. The rearrangement joins TRBV7-6 to TRBJ2-7; weak D call: TRBD2 (5 bases). CDR1 and CDR2 (germline): SGHVS, FNYEAQ. CDR3 length: 13 residues. Trimming stripped 5 bases from V and 5 bases from J, with 13 bases between.

This clonotype was picked up a small number of times. This rearrangement joins TRBV6-5 to TRBJ1-5; D gene unclear. Trimming took 2 bases from V and 6 from J, leaving 8 bases between them. Germline V gene data show CDR1 as MNHEY and CDR2 as SVGAGI. The CDR3 length is 13 residues. DNA for the CDR3: TGTGCCAGCAGTTACGCGGCAGCTCAGCCCCAGCATTTT. It yields the protein CASSYAAAQPQHF.

This clonotype has only a few counts. The V and J genes are TRBV6-4 and TRBJ1-2, with a weak D call TRBD1 (5 bases). The CDR3 consists of 15 residues. Trimming stripped 1 base from V and 0 bases from J, with 9 bases between. Germline V gives CDR1 MRHNA, CDR2 SNTAGT. The CDR3 coding sequence is TGTGCCAGCAGTGACTTGGTAGGGGCTAACTATGGCTACACCTTC. It encodes CASSDLVGANYGYTF.

This clonotype was recorded a few times. This CDR3 reads CASSYSTTYEQYF. In DNA, the CDR3 is TGTGCCAGCAGTTACTCGACGACCTACGAGCAGTACTTC. This chain connects TRBV6-2 or TRBV6-3 to TRBJ2-7; no clear D gene. The CDR3 extends over 13 amino acids. Germline loops: CDR1 MNHEY, CDR2 SVGEGT. The V end was cut by 0 bases, the J end by 2 bases, with 5 bases between.

A single count supports this clonotype. This chain connects TRBV7-9 to TRBJ1-3; D unclear. V was cut by 5 bases and J by 2 bases, with 16 bases left in between. This CDR3 region has 16 residues. Per the germline V gene, CDR1 is SEHNR and CDR2 is FQNEAQ (reference sequence). The CDR3 DNA follows: TGTGCCAGCAGCCCTCCCGGGAGGGTGGCTGGAAACACCATATATTTT. As protein: CASSPPGRVAGNTIYF.

V and J are TRBV25-1 and TRBJ1-6; D possibly corresponds to TRBD1 (5 bases). The CDR3 runs 15 residues. Looked up from germline, CDR1 is MGHDK and CDR2 is SYGVNS. V shed 2 bases and J shed 4 bases, with 9 bases lying between them. DNA of the CDR3: TGTGCCAGCAGTGAAGCTGACAGTTATAATTCACCCCTCCACTTT. Translation: CASSEADSYNSPLHF.

This clonotype was seen repeatedly, ten times or more. The chain employs TRBV12-5 and TRBJ2-5; 9 nucleotides agree with TRBD2. The J segment lost 5 bases and the V segment lost 4 bases, leaving 11 bases of the junction unmatched. This CDR3 has 16 amino acids. From germline, CDR1 is LGHNT and CDR2 FRNRAP. In DNA form, the CDR3 reads TGTGCTAGTGGTTACTCCTTCGCGGGGGGGCACGAGACCCAGTACTTC. Its translation is CASGYSFAGGHETQYF.